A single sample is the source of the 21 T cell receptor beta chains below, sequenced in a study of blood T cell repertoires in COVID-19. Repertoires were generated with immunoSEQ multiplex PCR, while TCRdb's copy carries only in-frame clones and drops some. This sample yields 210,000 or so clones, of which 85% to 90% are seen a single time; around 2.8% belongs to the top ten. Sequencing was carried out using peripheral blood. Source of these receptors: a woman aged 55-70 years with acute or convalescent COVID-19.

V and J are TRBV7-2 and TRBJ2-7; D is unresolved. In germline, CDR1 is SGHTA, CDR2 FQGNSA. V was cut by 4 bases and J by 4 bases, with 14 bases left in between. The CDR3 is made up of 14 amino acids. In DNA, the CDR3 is TGTGCCAGCAGCTCCTGGCCTTCGGGTTACGAGCAGTACTTC. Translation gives CASSSWPSGYEQYF.

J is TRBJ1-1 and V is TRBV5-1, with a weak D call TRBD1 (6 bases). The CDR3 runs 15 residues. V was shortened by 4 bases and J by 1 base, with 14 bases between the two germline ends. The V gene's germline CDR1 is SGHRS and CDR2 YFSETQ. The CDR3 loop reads CASSGRGRANTEAFF. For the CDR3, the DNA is TGCGCCAGCAGCGGCAGGGGCAGGGCGAACACTGAAGCTTTCTTT.

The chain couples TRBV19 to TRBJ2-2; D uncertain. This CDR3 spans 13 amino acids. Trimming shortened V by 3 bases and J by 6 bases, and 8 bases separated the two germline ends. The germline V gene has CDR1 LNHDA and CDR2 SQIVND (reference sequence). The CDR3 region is CASSIRTAGELFF. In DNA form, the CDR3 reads TGTGCCAGTAGTATTAGAACGGCCGGGGAGCTGTTTTTT.

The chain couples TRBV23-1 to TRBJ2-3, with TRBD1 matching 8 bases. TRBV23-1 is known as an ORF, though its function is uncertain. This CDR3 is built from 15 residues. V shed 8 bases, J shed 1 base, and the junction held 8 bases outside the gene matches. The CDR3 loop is CASQKGQACTDTQYF. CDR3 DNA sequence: TGCGCCAGCCAGAAGGGACAGGCGTGCACAGATACGCAGTATTTT.

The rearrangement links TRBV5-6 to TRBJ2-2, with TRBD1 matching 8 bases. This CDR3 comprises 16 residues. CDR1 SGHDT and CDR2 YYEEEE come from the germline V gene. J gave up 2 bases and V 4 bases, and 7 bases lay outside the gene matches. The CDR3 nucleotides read TGTGCCAGCAGCCTTCCGGGACAGGCAAACACCGGGGAGCTGTTTTTT. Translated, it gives CASSLPGQANTGELFF.

The CDR3 region has the DNA TGTGCCACCAGCAGACAGGGGGCTAATGAAAAACTGTTTTTT. It yields the protein CATSRQGANEKLFF. This sequence joins TRBV15 and TRBJ1-4; TRBD1 matches 7 bases. V gave up 2 bases and J gave up 3 bases; unmatched junction bases: 0. The CDR3 runs to 14 residues. In germline, CDR1 is LNHNV, CDR2 YYDKDF (reference sequence).

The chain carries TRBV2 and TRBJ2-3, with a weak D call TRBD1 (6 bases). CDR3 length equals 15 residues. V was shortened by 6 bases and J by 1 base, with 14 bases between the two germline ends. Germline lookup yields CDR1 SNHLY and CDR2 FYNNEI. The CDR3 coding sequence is TGTGCCAGCAGGAAACAGGGTACCGGCACAGATACGCAGTATTTT. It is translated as CASRKQGTGTDTQYF.

CDR3: CASSAGQGVMNTEAFF. The CDR3 DNA sequence: TGTGCCAGCAGCGCCGGACAGGGGGTTATGAACACTGAAGCTTTCTTT. The chain joins TRBV5-6 to TRBJ1-1; TRBD1 matches 10 bases. This CDR3 has 16 residues. Germline-derived CDR1 and CDR2 are SGHDT and YYEEEE. Trimming took 4 bases from V and 0 from J; bases not matched to a gene: 6.

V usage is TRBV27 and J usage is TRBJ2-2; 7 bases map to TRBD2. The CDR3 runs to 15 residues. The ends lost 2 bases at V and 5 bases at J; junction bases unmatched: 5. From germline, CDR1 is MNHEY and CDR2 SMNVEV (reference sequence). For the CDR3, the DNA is TGTGCCAGCAGTTTAGCCCGACTAGCTACCGGGGAGCTGTTTTTT. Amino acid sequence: CASSLARLATGELFF.

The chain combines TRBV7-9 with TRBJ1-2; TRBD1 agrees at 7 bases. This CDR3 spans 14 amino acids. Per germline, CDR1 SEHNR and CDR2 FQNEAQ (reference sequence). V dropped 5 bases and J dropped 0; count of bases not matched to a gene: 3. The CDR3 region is CASSGTASNYGYTF. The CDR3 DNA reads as TGTGCCAGCAGCGGGACAGCTTCTAACTATGGCTACACCTTC.

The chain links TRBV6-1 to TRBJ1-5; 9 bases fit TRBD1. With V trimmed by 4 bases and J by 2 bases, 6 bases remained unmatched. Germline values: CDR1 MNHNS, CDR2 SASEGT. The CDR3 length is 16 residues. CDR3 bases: TGTGCCAGCAGTGGAAAGACAGGGGGTGGCAATCAGCCCCAGCATTTT. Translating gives CASSGKTGGGNQPQHF.

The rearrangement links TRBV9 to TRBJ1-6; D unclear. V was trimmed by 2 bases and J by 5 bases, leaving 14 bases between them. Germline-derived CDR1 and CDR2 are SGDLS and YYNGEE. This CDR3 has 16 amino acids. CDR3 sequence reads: CASSVNGGRNNSPLHF. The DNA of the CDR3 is TGTGCCAGCAGCGTTAATGGCGGCCGGAATAATTCACCCCTCCACTTT.

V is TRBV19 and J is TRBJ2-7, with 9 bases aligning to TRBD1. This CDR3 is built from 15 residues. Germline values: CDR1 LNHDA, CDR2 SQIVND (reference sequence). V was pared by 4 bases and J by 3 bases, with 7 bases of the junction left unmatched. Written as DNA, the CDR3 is TGTGCCAGTAGTAACAGGGGGCGCAAAGTCTACGAGCAGTACTTC. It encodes CASSNRGRKVYEQYF.

The CDR3 loop reads CASRPPTVRYEQYF. The CDR3 nucleotides are TGTGCCAGCAGACCCCCGACAGTTAGGTACGAGCAGTACTTC. V gene TRBV28 combines with J gene TRBJ2-7; TRBD1 is a possible D gene (5 bases). Germline assignment: CDR1 MDHEN and CDR2 SYDVKM. Trimming left V 6 bases short and J 4 bases short, with 16 bases between. This CDR3 has 14 residues.

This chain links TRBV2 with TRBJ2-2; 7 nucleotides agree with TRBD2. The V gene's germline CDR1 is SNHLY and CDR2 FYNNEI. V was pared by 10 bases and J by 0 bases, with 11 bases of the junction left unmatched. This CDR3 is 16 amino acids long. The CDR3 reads CATQRTRLSNTGELFF. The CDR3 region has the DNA TGTGCCACCCAGAGGACTAGGCTCTCGAACACCGGGGAGCTGTTTTTT.

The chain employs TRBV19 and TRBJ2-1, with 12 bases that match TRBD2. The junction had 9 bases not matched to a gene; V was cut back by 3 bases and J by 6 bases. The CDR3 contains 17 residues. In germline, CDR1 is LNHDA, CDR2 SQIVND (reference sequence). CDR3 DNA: TGTGCCAGTAGTATCGAGACTAGCGGGAGTCTAGGCAATGAGCAGTTCTTC. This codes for CASSIETSGSLGNEQFF.

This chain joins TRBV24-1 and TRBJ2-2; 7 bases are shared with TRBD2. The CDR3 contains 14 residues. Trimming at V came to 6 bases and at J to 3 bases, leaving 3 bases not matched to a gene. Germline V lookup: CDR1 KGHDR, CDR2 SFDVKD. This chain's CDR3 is CATSNSGHTGELFF. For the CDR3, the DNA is TGTGCCACCAGTAATAGCGGGCACACCGGGGAGCTGTTTTTT.

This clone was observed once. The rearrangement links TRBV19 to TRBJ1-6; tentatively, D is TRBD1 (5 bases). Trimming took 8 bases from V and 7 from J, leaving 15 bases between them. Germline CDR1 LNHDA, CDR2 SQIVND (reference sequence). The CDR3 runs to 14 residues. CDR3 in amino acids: CASSPGRDNSPLHF. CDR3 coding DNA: TGTGCCAGTTCCCCAGGGAGGGACAATTCACCCCTCCACTTT.

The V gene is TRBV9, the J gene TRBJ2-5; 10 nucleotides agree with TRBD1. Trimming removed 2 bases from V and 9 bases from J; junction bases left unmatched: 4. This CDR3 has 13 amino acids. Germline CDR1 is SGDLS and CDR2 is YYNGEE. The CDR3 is CASSVGTGVAQYF. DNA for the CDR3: TGTGCCAGCAGCGTGGGGACAGGGGTCGCCCAGTACTTC.

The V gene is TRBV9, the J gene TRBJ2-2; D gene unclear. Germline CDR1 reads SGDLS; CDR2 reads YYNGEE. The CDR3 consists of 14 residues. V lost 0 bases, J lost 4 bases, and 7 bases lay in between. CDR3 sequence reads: CASSVGAATGELFF. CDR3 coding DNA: TGTGCCAGCAGCGTAGGGGCCGCCACCGGGGAGCTGTTTTTT.

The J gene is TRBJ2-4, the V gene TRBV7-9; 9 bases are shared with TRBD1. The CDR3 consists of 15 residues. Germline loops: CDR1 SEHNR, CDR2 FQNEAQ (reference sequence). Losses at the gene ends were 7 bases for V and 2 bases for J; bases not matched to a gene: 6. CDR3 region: CASTKTGGSKNIQYF. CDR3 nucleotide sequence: TGTGCCAGCACCAAAACAGGGGGCTCCAAAAACATTCAGTACTTC.